A selection of T cell receptor beta chains follows, all from one sample in a study of radiotherapy plus CTLA-4 blockade in lung cancer. The data were produced by immunoSEQ multiplex PCR, yet TCRdb's version contains in-frame clones alone and is incomplete. The sample lists around 100,000 clones, 81% seen once, with about 3.5% in the top ten. The sample here was peripheral blood, taken from a patient treated with radiotherapy plus ipilimumab. The receptors were gathered from a human donor with non-small cell lung cancer that progressed on radiotherapy plus ipilimumab. Some clones in this sample may be carry-over from other donors' samples. CDR3s include the opening cysteine and the closing phenylalanine or tryptophan. Fields, in order: D gene, clone size, V gene, J gene, CDR3 protein, CDR3 DNA. A D gene is named only where the DNA matches it firmly. Rows may omit the clone size; those that give it use once, few, many or a size class.

>.|.|TRBV2|TRBJ1-3
CASRPDGNTIYF
TGTGCCAGCCGCCCGGATGGAAACACCATATATTTT
>.|.|TRBV2|TRBJ2-7
CASRDTTYEQYF
TGTGCCAGCAGGGACACCACCTACGAGCAGTACTTC
>.|.|TRBV7-2|TRBJ1-4
CASSYFPGATNEKLFF
TGTGCCAGCAGCTACTTCCCGGGTGCAACTAATGAAAAACTGTTTTTT
>.|.|TRBV28|TRBJ1-1
CASKLDSNEAFF
TGTGCCAGCAAGCTAGACAGCAATGAAGCTTTCTTT
>.|.|TRBV5-1|TRBJ1-6
CASSFAGSSSYNSPLHF
TGCGCCAGCAGCTTTGCAGGGTCCAGCTCCTATAATTCACCCCTCCACTTT
>TRBD2|.|TRBV6-1|TRBJ2-7
CASSERGSGGYEQYF
TGTGCCAGCAGTGAACGCGGCAGCGGGGGCTACGAGCAGTACTTC
>.|.|TRBV4-3|TRBJ2-5
CASSQRGMETQYF
TGCGCCAGCAGCCAGAGGGGGATGGAGACCCAGTACTTC
>.|.|TRBV5-1|TRBJ1-1
CASSGGIWNTEAFF
TGCGCCAGCAGCGGCGGGATCTGGAACACTGAAGCTTTCTTT
>.|.|TRBV2|TRBJ2-2
CASSQIQGYTGELFF
TGTGCCAGCAGTCAGATACAGGGATATACCGGGGAGCTGTTTTTT
>TRBD1|.|TRBV5-8|TRBJ1-1
CASSLQGGTEAFF
TGTGCCAGCAGCTTACAGGGGGGTACTGAAGCTTTCTTT
>.|.|TRBV4-3|TRBJ2-1
CASSQRSDLSYNEQFF
TGCGCCAGCAGCCAACGGAGTGACCTCTCCTACAATGAGCAGTTCTTC
>TRBD1|.|TRBV18|TRBJ1-5
CASGEQGTQPQHF
TGTGCCAGCGGGGAACAGGGGACTCAGCCCCAGCATTTT
>TRBD1|.|TRBV7-2|TRBJ2-2
CASSLGGGGFTGELFF
TGTGCCAGCAGCTTAGGAGGGGGCGGTTTCACCGGGGAGCTGTTTTTT
>TRBD1|.|TRBV7-2|TRBJ2-7
CASSRDRPYEQYF
TGTGCCAGCAGCCGGGACAGGCCATACGAGCAGTACTTC
>TRBD2|.|TRBV10-3|TRBJ2-5
CAISESSGGFQETQYF
TGTGCCATCAGTGAGAGTAGCGGGGGCTTCCAAGAGACCCAGTACTTC
>.|.|TRBV4-3|TRBJ2-3
CASSQVRGAGADTQYF
TGCGCCAGCAGCCAAGTGAGAGGAGCCGGGGCAGATACGCAGTATTTT
>TRBD1|.|TRBV2|TRBJ1-2
CASQGQGTHGYTF
TGTGCCAGTCAGGGACAGGGGACGCATGGCTACACCTTC
>.|.|TRBV4-1|TRBJ1-1
CASSQEPSTNTEAFF
TGCGCCAGCAGCCAAGAACCTTCGACGAACACTGAAGCTTTCTTT
>.|.|TRBV4-1|TRBJ2-3
CASSQGPGPSTDTQYF
TGCGCCAGCAGCCAAGGACCGGGGCCTAGCACAGATACGCAGTATTTT
>.|.|TRBV19|TRBJ2-7
CASSRTGVYEQYF
TGTGCCAGTAGTAGGACGGGCGTCTACGAGCAGTACTTC
>.|few|TRBV9|TRBJ1-1
CASSRLLNTEAFF
TGTGCCAGCAGCCGACTTTTGAACACTGAAGCTTTCTTT
>TRBD2|.|TRBV5-1|TRBJ2-1
CASSFLAGASSYSEQFF
TGCGCCAGCAGCTTCCTAGCGGGGGCCAGCTCCTACAGTGAGCAGTTCTTC
>.|.|TRBV7-9|TRBJ2-7
CASSLRGGYEQYF
TGTGCCAGCAGCTTGAGGGGAGGATACGAGCAGTACTTC
>TRBD2|.|TRBV5-6|TRBJ2-3
CASSYITSGVADTQYF
TGTGCCAGCAGCTACATAACTAGCGGGGTGGCAGATACGCAGTATTTT
>.|.|TRBV7-9|TRBJ2-6
CASSLAQTEANVLTF
TGTGCCAGCAGCTTAGCCCAGACGGAGGCCAACGTCCTGACTTTC
>.|.|TRBV9|TRBJ1-2
CASSVGGAVYGYTF
TGTGCCAGCAGCGTAGGAGGGGCGGTCTATGGCTACACCTTC
>.|few|TRBV7-9|TRBJ1-4
CASSLFDRGVVSEKLFF
TGTGCCAGCAGCTTATTCGACCGAGGGGTCGTGAGTGAAAAACTGTTTTTT
>.|few|TRBV2|TRBJ1-5
CASWEGGIHQPQHF
TGTGCCAGCTGGGAAGGGGGGATCCATCAGCCCCAGCATTTT
>TRBD1|.|TRBV2|TRBJ1-1
CASRRTGGDTEAFF
TGTGCCAGCAGGAGGACAGGGGGGGACACTGAAGCTTTCTTT
>.|once|TRBV5-1|TRBJ2-2
CASSMRTNANTGELFF
TGCGCCAGCAGCATGAGGACTAACGCGAACACCGGGGAGCTGTTTTTT
>TRBD1|.|TRBV27|TRBJ2-5
CASSLQGARYQETQYF
TGTGCCAGCAGTTTACAGGGGGCTCGGTACCAAGAGACCCAGTACTTC
>.|.|TRBV29-1|TRBJ1-4
CSVEGGDEKLFF
TGCAGCGTTGAGGGGGGGGATGAAAAACTGTTTTTT
>TRBD2|few|TRBV6-1|TRBJ2-2
CASSTGLEAGELFF
TGTGCCAGCAGTACAGGACTAGAGGCCGGGGAGCTGTTTTTT
>TRBD2|.|TRBV18|TRBJ2-3
CASSPLVAGGPDTQYF
TGTGCCAGCTCACCACTTGTAGCGGGGGGTCCAGATACGCAGTATTTT
>.|.|TRBV30|TRBJ1-1
CAWSVSSPEAFF
TGTGCCTGGAGTGTAAGTAGCCCTGAAGCTTTCTTT
>.|.|TRBV7-2|TRBJ1-1
CASSLPRRNTEAFF
TGTGCCAGCAGCTTACCAAGGAGAAACACTGAAGCTTTCTTT
>.|few|TRBV6-1|TRBJ2-3
CASSDWQADTDTQYF
TGTGCCAGCAGTGATTGGCAGGCTGACACAGATACGCAGTATTTT
>.|.|TRBV19|TRBJ1-2
CASSISSTRSYGYTF
TGTGCCAGTAGTATATCGTCAACAAGAAGCTATGGCTACACCTTC
>TRBD1|.|TRBV9|TRBJ2-7
CASSFGQGNYEQYF
TGTGCCAGCAGCTTCGGACAGGGGAACTACGAGCAGTACTTC
>TRBD1|.|TRBV18|TRBJ2-2
CASSPGTGIAGELFF
TGTGCCAGCTCGCCCGGGACAGGGATAGCCGGGGAGCTGTTTTTT
>.|.|TRBV5-8|TRBJ2-3
CASSLARPVDTQYF
TGTGCCAGCAGCCTGGCACGGCCCGTGGATACGCAGTATTTT
>.|.|TRBV4-2|TRBJ2-1
CASSQLPVRDAYNEQFF
TGTGCCAGCAGCCAACTCCCCGTCCGGGACGCTTACAATGAGCAGTTCTTC
>TRBD1|.|TRBV5-1|TRBJ2-5
CASSVRDRSETQYF
TGCGCCAGCAGCGTCCGGGACAGGTCGGAGACCCAGTACTTC
>TRBD1|.|TRBV7-2|TRBJ2-5
CASSRQGLETQYF
TGTGCCAGCAGCCGACAGGGGCTAGAGACCCAGTACTTC
>TRBD1|.|TRBV23-1|TRBJ2-7
CASVGTDSTRYEQYF
TGCGCCAGCGTGGGGACAGATTCTACGAGGTACGAGCAGTACTTC
>.|.|TRBV7-9|TRBJ2-2
CASSFSWQLEAGELFF
TGTGCCAGCAGCTTTTCATGGCAGCTGGAGGCCGGGGAGCTGTTTTTT
>.|few|TRBV5-1|TRBJ2-1
CASSGGGEPNEQFF
TGCGCCAGCAGCGGGGGGGGCGAACCCAATGAGCAGTTCTTC
>.|.|TRBV28|TRBJ1-5
CASSPLRSGGGNQPQHF
TGTGCCAGCAGTCCCCTCAGATCTGGGGGTGGCAATCAGCCCCAGCATTTT
>TRBD1|.|TRBV5-8|TRBJ1-2
CASSLAGTGQNF
TGTGCCAGCAGCTTGGCCGGGACAGGGCAAAACTTC
>TRBD1|.|TRBV7-9|TRBJ2-7
CASSPTGAGYYEQYF
TGTGCCAGCAGCCCTACAGGGGCCGGGTACTACGAGCAGTACTTC
>.|.|TRBV21-1|TRBJ2-3
CASSSRLAGASSSTDTQYF
TGTGCCAGCAGCAGCAGACTAGCGGGGGCGTCATCTAGCACAGATACGCAGTATTTT
>.|few|TRBV5-8|TRBJ1-1
CASKGRGILMITEAFF
TGTGCCAGCAAGGGTAGGGGGATACTCATGATCACTGAAGCTTTCTTT
>.|.|TRBV27|TRBJ1-6
CASSFMASSYNSPLHF
TGTGCCAGCAGCTTCATGGCCAGCTCCTATAATTCACCCCTCCACTTT
>TRBD2|.|TRBV7-2|TRBJ2-7
CASSKARRDYFSYEQYF
TGTGCCAGCAGTAAGGCGCGGAGGGACTACTTCTCCTACGAGCAGTACTTC